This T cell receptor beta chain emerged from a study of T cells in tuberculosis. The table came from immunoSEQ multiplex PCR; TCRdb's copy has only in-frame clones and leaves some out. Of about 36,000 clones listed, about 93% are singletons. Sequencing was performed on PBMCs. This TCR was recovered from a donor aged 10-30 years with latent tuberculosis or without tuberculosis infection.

The CDR3 region is CASSISATGKTSYEQYF. CDR3 DNA sequence: TGTGCCAGTAGTATATCGGCTACAGGGAAAACGAGCTACGAGCAGTACTTC. J is TRBJ2-7 and V is TRBV19, with a possible D match to TRBD1 (6 bases). Trimming shortened V by 2 bases and J by 3 bases, and 20 bases separated the two germline ends. CDR3 size: 17 residues. CDR1 LNHDA and CDR2 SQIVND come from the germline V gene (reference sequence).